The 15 T cell receptor beta chains below were found in one sample sequenced in a study of T cell changes during pregnancy in multiple sclerosis. Only in-frame clones appear in the TCRdb table, and some are missing; sequencing was by immunoSEQ multiplex PCR. Here the sample spans tens of thousands of clones, about 87% being singletons. Sample: CD4+ T cells from peripheral blood mononuclear cells, taken before pregnancy. The receptors stem from a female donor with multiple sclerosis, enrolled in a pregnancy study.

The chain joins TRBV7-3 to TRBJ2-2; 9 positions agree with TRBD1. The CDR3 extends over 16 amino acids. The germline V gene has CDR1 SGHTA and CDR2 FQGTGA. V shed 4 bases and J 4 bases; nucleotides not matched to a gene: 7. CDR3 bases: TGTGCCAGCAGCTCAACAGGGGGCTTTGGCACCGGGGAGCTGTTTTTT. This gives the protein CASSSTGGFGTGELFF.

The chain employs TRBV6-1 and TRBJ2-3; D gene unclear. V gave up 3 bases and J gave up 3 bases, with 7 bases separating them. This CDR3 contains 13 residues. From germline, CDR1 is MNHNS and CDR2 SASEGT. The CDR3 protein is CASSDYQTDTQYF. CDR3 DNA: TGTGCCAGCAGTGATTACCAGACAGATACGCAGTATTTT.

This clone appeared a few times. The chain has TRBV28 and TRBJ1-6; D might be TRBD1 (5 bases). Germline-derived CDR1 and CDR2 are MDHEN and SYDVKM. V lost 8 bases, J lost 7 bases, and 15 bases lay in between. This CDR3 has 14 residues. The CDR3 reads CASGRGLLNSPLHF. In DNA, the CDR3 is TGTGCCAGCGGGCGGGGACTACTAAATTCACCCCTCCACTTT.

This sequence joins TRBV5-4 and TRBJ1-4; 11 bases map to TRBD1. The CDR3 consists of 15 residues. The V gene end was trimmed by 2 bases and the J gene end by 7 bases; junction bases not matched to a gene: 4. Germline CDR1 SGHNT, CDR2 YYREEE (reference sequence). CDR3: CASSFGGTGGEKLFF. The CDR3 DNA follows: TGTGCCAGCAGCTTTGGGGGGACAGGGGGTGAAAAACTGTTTTTT.

The rearrangement links TRBV6-6 to TRBJ1-6; D gene unclear. The V and J ends lost 6 bases and 4 bases respectively, with 10 bases between them. Germline V gene data show CDR1 as MNHNY and CDR2 as SVGAGI (reference sequence). The CDR3 is 14 residues long. As DNA, the CDR3 is TGTGCCAGCAGATACAGCTTATATAATTCACCCCTCCACTTT. Protein: CASRYSLYNSPLHF.

The rearrangement joins TRBV13 to TRBJ2-6, with 9 bases that match TRBD1. Trimming at V came to 5 bases and at J to 0 bases, leaving 8 bases not matched to a gene. The CDR3 is made up of 18 amino acids. Germline-derived CDR1 and CDR2 are PRHDT and FYEKMQ (reference sequence). The CDR3, as DNA: TGTGCCAGCAGCCATACAGGGGGCTCAGACTCTGGGGCCAACGTCCTGACTTTC. Protein sequence: CASSHTGGSDSGANVLTF.

The CDR3 loop reads CASGWGDSTDTQYF. In nucleotides, the CDR3 is TGTGCTAGTGGTTGGGGGGACAGCACAGATACGCAGTATTTT. The chain uses TRBV12-5 and TRBJ2-3; TRBD2 might be the D (6 bases). The CDR3 runs to 14 residues. CDR1 LGHNT and CDR2 FRNRAP come from the germline V gene. Trimming left V 4 bases short and J 0 bases short, with 8 bases between.

The chain couples TRBV7-2 to TRBJ2-3; the D gene is possibly TRBD1 (5 bases). CDR1 and CDR2 from the germline V gene are SGHTA and FQGNSA. Between the trimmed V and J ends, which lost 6 bases and 0 bases, there was a span of 10 bases. The CDR3 has 14 amino acids. The DNA of the CDR3 is TGTGCCAGCAGGAACAGGCCTAGCACAGATACGCAGTATTTT. The encoded protein is CASRNRPSTDTQYF.

The chain combines TRBV7-2 with TRBJ2-1; possible D gene TRBD1, 5 bases. Trimming removed 6 bases at V and 3 bases at J, with 9 bases between. The CDR3 consists of 13 residues. In germline, CDR1 is SGHTA, CDR2 FQGNSA. The CDR3 loop reads CASSFDSYNEQFF. CDR3 bases: TGTGCCAGCAGTTTCGACAGCTACAATGAGCAGTTCTTC.

This clone was counted once. The rearrangement links TRBV6-5 to TRBJ1-2; 7 bases match TRBD1. This CDR3 is 13 amino acids long. Germline CDR1 MNHEY, CDR2 SVGAGI. V was clipped by 7 bases and J by 3 bases; unmatched bases: 5. CDR3 nucleotides: TGTGCCAGCACCCAGACAGGGCACTATGGCTACACCTTC. Its translation: CASTQTGHYGYTF.

The genes are TRBV4-1 and TRBJ2-7, with TRBD2 matching over 14 bases. This CDR3 is 18 amino acids long. Trimming removed 1 base from V and 0 bases from J; junction bases left unmatched: 5. In germline, CDR1 is MGHRA, CDR2 YSYEKL. DNA for the CDR3: TGCGCCAGCAGCCAAGGGCGACTAGCGGGGGGGAGCTCCTACGAGCAGTACTTC. It is translated as CASSQGRLAGGSSYEQYF.

The rearrangement uses TRBV18 and TRBJ1-1; D not certain. CDR3 length: 15 residues. CDR1 and CDR2 from the germline V gene are KGHSH and LQKENI. With 2 bases removed from V and 3 bases from J, the gap between germline ends came to 13 bases. In nucleotides, the CDR3 is TGTGCCAGCTCACCAGTGATTATCCGGGACACTGAAGCTTTCTTT. This gives the protein CASSPVIIRDTEAFF.

The chain recombines TRBV19 with TRBJ2-5; 7 bases agree with TRBD1. CDR3 size: 15 residues. The germline CDR1 and CDR2 sequences are LNHDA and SQIVND (reference sequence). V lost 4 bases to trimming and J lost 2 bases; unmatched junction nucleotides: 7. The CDR3 DNA follows: TGTGCCAGTAGTACTAGGACAGGACAACAAGAGACCCAGTACTTC. It encodes CASSTRTGQQETQYF.

This rearrangement joins TRBV5-1 to TRBJ2-5, with 9 nucleotides matching TRBD1. Per the germline V gene, CDR1 is SGHRS and CDR2 is YFSETQ. CDR3 length: 12 residues. Trimming at V came to 4 bases and at J to 5 bases, leaving 0 bases not matched to a gene. The CDR3 spells CASSGQGETQYF. The CDR3 nucleotides read TGCGCCAGCAGCGGACAGGGGGAGACCCAGTACTTC.

The V call is TRBV7-3, the J call TRBJ1-2; tentative D call: TRBD1 (6 bases). The CDR3 extends over 13 amino acids. The V end lost 5 bases, the J end lost 4 bases, and 11 bases lay between the germline ends. Germline values: CDR1 SGHTA, CDR2 FQGTGA. The CDR3 spells CASSPGHGYGYTF. CDR3 DNA: TGTGCCAGCAGCCCGGGACACGGCTATGGCTACACCTTC.